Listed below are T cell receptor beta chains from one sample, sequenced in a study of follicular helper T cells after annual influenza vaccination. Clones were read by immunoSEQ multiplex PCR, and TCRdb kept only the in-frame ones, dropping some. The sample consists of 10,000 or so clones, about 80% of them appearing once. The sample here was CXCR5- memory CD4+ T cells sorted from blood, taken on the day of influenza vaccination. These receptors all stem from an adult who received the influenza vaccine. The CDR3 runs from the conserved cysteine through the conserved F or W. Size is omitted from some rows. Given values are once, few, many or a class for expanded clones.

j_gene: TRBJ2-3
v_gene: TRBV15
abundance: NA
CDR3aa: CATSGAGTGGFSSTDTQYF

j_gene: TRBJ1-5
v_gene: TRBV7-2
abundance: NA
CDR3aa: CASSPTGPTGQPQHF

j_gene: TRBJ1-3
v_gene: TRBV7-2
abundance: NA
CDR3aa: CASSLGSTPNTIYF

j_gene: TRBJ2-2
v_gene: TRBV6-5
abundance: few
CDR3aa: CASSGSGELFF

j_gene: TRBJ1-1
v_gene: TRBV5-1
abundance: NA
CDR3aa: CASSSDRMDTEAFF

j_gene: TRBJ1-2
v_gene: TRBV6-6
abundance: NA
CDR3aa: CASSYSGGNYGYTF

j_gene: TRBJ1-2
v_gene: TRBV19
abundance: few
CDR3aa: CASSTEVYGYTF

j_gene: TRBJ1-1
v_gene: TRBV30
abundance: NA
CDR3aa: CASVRGMNTEAFF

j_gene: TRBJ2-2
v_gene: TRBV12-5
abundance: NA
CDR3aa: CASGLGPLPLAGVENTGELFF

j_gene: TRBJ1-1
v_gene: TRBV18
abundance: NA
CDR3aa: CASSPRGGPLETEAFF

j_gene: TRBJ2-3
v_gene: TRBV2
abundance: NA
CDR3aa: CASSLRLADSDTQYF

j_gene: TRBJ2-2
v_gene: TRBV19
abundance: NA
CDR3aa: CASTKRQGGTGTGELFF

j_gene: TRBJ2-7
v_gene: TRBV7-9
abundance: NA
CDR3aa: CASSLGSGGPSYEQYF

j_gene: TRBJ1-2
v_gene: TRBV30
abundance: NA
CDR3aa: CAWSEARWPAAYGYTF

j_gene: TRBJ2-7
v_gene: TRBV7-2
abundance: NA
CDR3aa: CASSPRVAGGFSDEQYF

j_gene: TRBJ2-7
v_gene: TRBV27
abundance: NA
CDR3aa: CASSPRLAGGYEQYF

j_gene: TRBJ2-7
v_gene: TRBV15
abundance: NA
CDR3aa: CATSRERNEQYF

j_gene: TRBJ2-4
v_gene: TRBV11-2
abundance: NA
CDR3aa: CASSFGQENIQYF

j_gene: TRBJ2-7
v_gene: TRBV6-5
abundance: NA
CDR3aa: CASGKGIGYEQYF

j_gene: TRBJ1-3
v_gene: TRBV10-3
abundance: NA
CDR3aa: CAITFPDRGSGNTIYF

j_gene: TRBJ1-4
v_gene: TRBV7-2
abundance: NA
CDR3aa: CASSPAHRAINEKLFF

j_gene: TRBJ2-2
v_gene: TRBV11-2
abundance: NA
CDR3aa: CASSPLPTSSNTGELFF

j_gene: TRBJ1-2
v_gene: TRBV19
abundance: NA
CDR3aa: CASSRQGNYGYTF

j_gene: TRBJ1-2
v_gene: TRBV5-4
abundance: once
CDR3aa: CASSRVTGGTGYTF

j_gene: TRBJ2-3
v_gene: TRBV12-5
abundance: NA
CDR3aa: CASGLEAGTDTQYF

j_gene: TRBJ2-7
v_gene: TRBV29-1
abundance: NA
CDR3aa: CSVVEARIGEQYF

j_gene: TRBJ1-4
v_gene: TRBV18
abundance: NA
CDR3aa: CASSPVRQAATNEKLFF

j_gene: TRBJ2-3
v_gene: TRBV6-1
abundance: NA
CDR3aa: CASEGAPWTDTQYF

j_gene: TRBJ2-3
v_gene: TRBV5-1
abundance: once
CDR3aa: CASSSAGADTQYF

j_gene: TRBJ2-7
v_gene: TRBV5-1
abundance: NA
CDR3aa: CASSYQGQDSYEQYF

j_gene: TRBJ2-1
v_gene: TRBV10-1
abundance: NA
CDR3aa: CASSAVEGEQFF

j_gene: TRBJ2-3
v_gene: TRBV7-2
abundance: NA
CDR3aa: CASTTYLTDTQYF

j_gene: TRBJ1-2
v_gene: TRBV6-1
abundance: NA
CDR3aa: CASTVQGGYGYTF

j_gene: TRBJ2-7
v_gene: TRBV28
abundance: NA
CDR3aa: CASSSRLGYQYEQYF

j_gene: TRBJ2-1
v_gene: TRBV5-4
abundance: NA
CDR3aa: CASSPSGLRHEQFF

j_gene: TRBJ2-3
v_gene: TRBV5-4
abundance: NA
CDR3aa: CASSLKGGSSQYF

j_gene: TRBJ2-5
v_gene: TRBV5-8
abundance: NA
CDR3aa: CARSRRVKETQYF

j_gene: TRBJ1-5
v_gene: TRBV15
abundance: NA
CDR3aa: CATSREGGRLFQPQHF

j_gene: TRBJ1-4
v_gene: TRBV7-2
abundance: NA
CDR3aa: CASSLARTSGLFF

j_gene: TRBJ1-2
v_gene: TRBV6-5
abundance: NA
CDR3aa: CASSYSLQGAYGYTF

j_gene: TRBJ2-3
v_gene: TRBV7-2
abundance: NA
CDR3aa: CASSESRGSDTQYF

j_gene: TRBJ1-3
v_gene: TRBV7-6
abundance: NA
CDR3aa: CASSPQQGLGNTIYF

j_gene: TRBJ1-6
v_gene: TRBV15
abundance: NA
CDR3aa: CATSRDNPRGGEPLHF

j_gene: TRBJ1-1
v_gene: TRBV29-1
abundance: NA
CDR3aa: CSVGRGQGSTEAFF

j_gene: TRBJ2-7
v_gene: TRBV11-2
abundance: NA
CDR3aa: CASSLVDGWGYEQYF

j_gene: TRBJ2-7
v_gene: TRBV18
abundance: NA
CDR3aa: CASSPVFGASMDYEQYF

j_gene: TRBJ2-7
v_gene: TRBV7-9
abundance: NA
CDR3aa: CASSLADRLGEQYF

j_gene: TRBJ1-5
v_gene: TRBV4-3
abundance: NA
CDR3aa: CASSQDAGGQPQHF

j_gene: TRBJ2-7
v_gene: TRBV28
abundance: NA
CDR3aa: CASSPPWGGYEQYF

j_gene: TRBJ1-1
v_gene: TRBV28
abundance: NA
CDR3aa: CASSLPRFTEAFF

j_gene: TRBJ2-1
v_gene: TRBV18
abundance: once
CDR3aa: CASSPPGLAGDEQFF

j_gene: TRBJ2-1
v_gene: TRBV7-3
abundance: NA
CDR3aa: CASSLEQGTEQFF